This T cell receptor beta chain stems from a study of cytomegalovirus exposure and HLA in healthy donors. Primers: 60 Vbeta forward and 13 Jbeta reverse. Only in-frame clones appear in the TCRdb table, and some are missing; sequencing was by immunoSEQ multiplex PCR. Counted here are tens of thousands of clones, over 60% occurring once; the ten biggest clones make up 3%. The V segment lost 5 bases and the J segment 4 bases; nucleotides outside the gene matches: 7. The CDR3 is made up of 15 amino acids. CDR1 is LNHDA, CDR2 SQIVND, per germline (reference sequence). This TCR derives from a woman aged 45-65 years in good health and CMV-seronegative. The sample comprised PBMCs. The rearrangement joins TRBV19 to TRBJ1-3, with TRBD1 matching 8 bases. The CDR3, as DNA: TGTGCCAGTAGTGAGCGACAGGGGAAAGGAAACACCATATATTTT. The encoded protein is CASSERQGKGNTIYF.